This T cell receptor beta chain is drawn from a study of breast tumors, draining lymph nodes, adjacent tissues. This CDR3 spans 16 amino acids. V dropped 5 bases and J dropped 1; count of bases not matched to a gene: 8. CDR1 and CDR2 from the germline V gene are SGHNT and YENEEA. Axillary draining lymph nodes of breast cancer patients supplied the node samples. TCRdb re-derived calls from the multiplex PCR reads in MiXCR, one entry per CDR3 protein. The sample shows about 89,000 distinct CDR3 sequences, over 25% of them seen only once. The sequenced sample was axillary lymph node tissue. J is TRBJ2-7 and V is TRBV11-3; 10 bases match TRBD1. This TCR came from a female donor with breast cancer. Some clones in this sample may be carry-over from other donors' samples. CDR3 in amino acids: CASSPARGQGSYEQYF. The CDR3 region has the DNA TGTGCCAGCAGCCCGGCCCGGGGACAGGGGTCCTACGAGCAGTACTTC.